The 7 T cell receptor beta chains below all came from one sample that was sequenced in a study of cytomegalovirus exposure and HLA in healthy donors. Only in-frame clones appear in the TCRdb table, and some are missing; sequencing was by immunoSEQ multiplex PCR. The table lists around 300,000 clones, about nine tenths of them singletons. The sequenced sample was PBMCs. Receptors originate from a woman aged 30 to 39 in good health and CMV-seropositive.

In this sample, this clone turned up a few times. The same CDR3 can be traced to other DNA sequences in this sample. The J gene is TRBJ1-1, the V gene TRBV29-1; D is uncertain. Germline V gives CDR1 SQVTM, CDR2 ANQGSEA. V dropped 4 bases and J dropped 1 base, with 7 bases sitting between them. The length of the CDR3 is 12 residues. The CDR3 region is CSVAGRNTEAFF. In DNA, the CDR3 is TGCAGCGTTGCCGGGAGGAACACTGAAGCTTTCTTT.

The chain recombines TRBV6-5 with TRBJ1-2; 9 bases agree with TRBD1. The V segment lost 5 bases and the J segment 4 bases; nucleotides outside the gene matches: 5. This CDR3 comprises 14 residues. Per germline, CDR1 MNHEY and CDR2 SVGAGI. The CDR3 is CASSRQGVVYGYTF. CDR3 nucleotide sequence: TGTGCCAGCAGTCGACAGGGGGTAGTCTATGGCTACACCTTC.

V is TRBV5-4 and J is TRBJ2-7; D is unclear. The CDR3 is 16 residues long. Germline-derived CDR1 and CDR2 are SGHNT and YYREEE (reference sequence). V was trimmed by 4 bases and J by 3 bases, leaving 20 bases between them. The CDR3 here is CASSPNPMSPLYEQYF. CDR3 nucleotides: TGTGCCAGCAGCCCGAATCCCATGTCCCCCCTCTACGAGCAGTACTTC. Using reference TRBV5-4 and TRBJ2-7 for the parts outside the CDR3, the full variable domain is ETGVTQSPTHLIKTRGQQVTLRCSSQSGHNTVSWYQQALGQGPQFIFQYYREEENGRGNFPPRFSGLQFPNYSSELNVNALELDDSALYLCASSPNPMSPLYEQYFGPGTRLTVT.

This sequence joins TRBV11-1 and TRBJ2-1; either TRBD1 or TRBD2 may supply D (7 bases each). This CDR3 region has 17 residues. The V gene's germline CDR1 is SGHAT and CDR2 FQDESV (reference sequence). With 1 base removed from V and 6 bases from J, the gap between germline ends came to 19 bases. The CDR3, as DNA: TGTGCCAGCAGCTTAGGCAGGGGGACTATTGTCGGCAATGAGCAGTTCTTC. It specifies CASSLGRGTIVGNEQFF.

This chain uses TRBV2 with TRBJ1-5; D not resolved. The germline V gene has CDR1 SNHLY and CDR2 FYNNEI. The CDR3 totals 15 residues. With 4 bases removed from V and 1 base from J, the gap between germline ends came to 11 bases. The CDR3 reads CASSVTTQSNQPQHF. As DNA, the CDR3 is TGTGCCAGCAGTGTTACGACACAAAGCAATCAGCCCCAGCATTTT. Drawing the rest from reference TRBV2 and TRBJ1-5, the complete variable domain is EPEVTQTPSHQVTQMGQEVILRCVPISNHLYFYWYRQILGQKVEFLVSFYNNEISEKSEIFDDQFSVERPDGSNFTLKIRSTKLEDSAMYFCASSVTTQSNQPQHFGDGTRLSIL.

The genes are TRBV27 and TRBJ2-2, with D perhaps TRBD1 (5 bases). V lost 2 bases and J lost 6, with 25 bases in between. Germline CDR1 is MNHEY and CDR2 is SMNVEV (reference sequence). This CDR3 has 19 residues. The CDR3 coding sequence is TGTGCCAGCAGTTTACGGGTGGGGCTACTGGGTATATGGGCCGGGGAGCTGTTTTTT. This codes for CASSLRVGLLGIWAGELFF.

The gene calls are TRBV6-1 and TRBJ2-7; D unclear. This CDR3 has 14 residues. CDR1 is MNHNS, CDR2 SASEGT, per germline. The V gene lost 5 bases and the J gene lost 0 bases, with 11 bases spanning the gap. CDR3 loop: CASSLEVSSYEQYF. Here the CDR3 DNA reads TGTGCCAGCAGTTTGGAAGTTAGCTCCTACGAGCAGTACTTC.